This T cell receptor (beta chain) stems from a study of T cell responses to AZD1222 COVID-19 vaccine. Assay used: immunoSEQ multiplex PCR; TCRdb lists only in-frame clones, some missing. This sample has roughly 120,000 clones, with roughly 90% found just once. Points on this clone: At one of its ends the junction is not consistent with the germline gene, which may arise from a read error.

CDR1 is SGHVS, CDR2 FNYEAQ, per germline. The CDR3 has 13 residues. The clonotype originates from an adult in good health. The rearrangement links TRBV7-6 to TRBJ1-2; the D gene is possibly TRBD1 (5 bases). The specimen comprised peripheral blood, sampled on day 0 of AZD1222 vaccination. This CDR3 is CTSSLALQGRYTF. Here the CDR3 DNA reads TGTACCAGCAGCTTAGCGCTCCAGGGTCGCTACACCTTC. Full variable domain (rest looked up from reference TRBV7-6 and TRBJ1-2): GAGVSQSPRYKVTKRGQDVALRCDPISGHVSLYWYRQALGQGPEFLTYFNYEAQQDKSGLPNDRFSAERPEGSISTLTIQRTEQRDSAMYRCTSSLALQGRYTFGSGTRLTVV.